Below, one T cell receptor (beta chain) is given with its context. Its cognate antigen has yet to be identified. The junction differs from germline at one of its ends, possibly a read error. The library was obtained by multiplex PCR. Sequenced using an Illumina HiSeq 2500. TCRbeta libraries were built by three rounds of nested PCR using primers (Table S4), following protocols modified from ARM-PCR. PCR products of 200-500 bp were gel-excised and purified with the QIAquick gel extraction kit before sequencing. Concerning the study's data processing: Reads were cleaned with Trimmomatic, merged with FLASH into complete CDR3 sequences, and assigned to V(D)J germline segments with MiTCR. VDJtools was used to compute clonal diversity as the inverse Simpson's index. Productive reads were defined as in-frame sequences without a premature stop codon. TCRdb itself trimmed the public reads at Q25 with fastp, ran MiXCR and retained productive beta chains. Each CDR3 protein appears once, grouped with its most common genes and DNA. TCRdb, not the original authors, processed these V and J calls. The sample profile shows 50,000 to 70,000 distinct CDR3 sequences; around two thirds of them were found once. Jointly, the top ten make up under 35% of the sample.

This sample is drawn from a study of tumor and adjacent non-tumor tissue in lung cancer listed by TCRdb under 2018. Regarding the study in general: Of the cohort, 12 patients had adenocarcinoma, 2 had squamous cell carcinoma and 1 had small cell lung cancer. Among the roughly 15 patients, ages ranged from about 31 to 76 years, approximately 10 were men and 5 were women, and disease was TNM stage I to III. In total, sequencing yielded 125,075,908 productive TCRbeta reads, which works out to an average of about 4.17 million reads per sample. Using bulk TCRbeta repertoires from some 14 lung cancer patients, the study set lung tumor tissue side by side with matched distant non-tumor lung tissue. For each patient, one tumor sample and one normal lung sample were taken, giving around 30 paired specimens that underwent TCRbeta CDR3 sequencing.

Counted from cysteine to phenylalanine, this CDR3 has 13 amino acids. The retained sequence is limited to the CDR3, 39 bases, with the frame set at the first base. Points the paper makes about the study in general: Significantly higher TCR diversity was found in younger patients, and higher tumor TCR diversity was associated with shorter overall and disease-free survival. The top 100 clones accounted for a significantly larger cumulative portion of the repertoire in normal lung than in tumor tissue. Peripheral blood was not sequenced, so blood TCRbeta repertoires in these lung cancer patients were not examined. Neither the sequencing platform nor unique molecular identifiers are mentioned in the methods. The cohort had only roughly 16 patients, and the authors noted that larger samples and more detailed clinical data are needed. Significantly higher TCR diversity (inverse Simpson) was observed in tumor tissue than in normal lung tissue (roughly 390 vs 170, P = 0.0075, Mann-Whitney U test).

Bulk unsorted tissue served as the source for RNA extraction, and RNA quality was assessed using a NanoDrop ND-1000 and an Agilent 2100. For the normal lung samples, distant non-tumor tissue was collected more than 3 cm away from the tumor edge. Donors were newly diagnosed lung cancer patients admitted for thoracic surgery in China between August and November 2014, without prior chemotherapy. Patients who had received previous radiotherapy or chemotherapy, or who had another concurrent cancer, were excluded from the study. Surgical tissue pieces of about 1-2 cm3 were preserved in RNAlater solution and stored at -80 °C until use.

Rearrangement joined TRBV12-3 or TRBV12-4 to TRBJ1-5; 7 nucleotides in the junction match TRBD1. The J call may be wrong; the DNA end is better matched by TRBJ2-3. The TCR sequence derives from a man aged 70 or older with non-small cell lung cancer. Sequenced: distant non-tumor lung tissue. The CDR3 region has the sequence CASSQQGNQSQYF. The sequence in DNA is TGCGCCAGCAGTCAACAGGGGAATCAGTCCCAGTATTTT.